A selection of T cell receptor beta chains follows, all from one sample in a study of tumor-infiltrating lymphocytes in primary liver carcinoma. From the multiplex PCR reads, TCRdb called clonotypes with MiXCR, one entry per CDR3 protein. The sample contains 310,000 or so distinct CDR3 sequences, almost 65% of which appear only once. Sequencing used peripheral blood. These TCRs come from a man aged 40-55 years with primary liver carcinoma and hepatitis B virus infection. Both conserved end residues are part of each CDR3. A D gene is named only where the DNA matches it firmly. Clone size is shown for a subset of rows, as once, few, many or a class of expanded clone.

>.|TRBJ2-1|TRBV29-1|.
TGCAGCGTCCTAAGGGAGAGAGACAATGAGCAGTTCTTC
CSVLRERDNEQFF
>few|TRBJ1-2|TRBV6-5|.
TGTGCCAGCAGTTACTCTGGTGCAGGTTATGGCTACACCTTC
CASSYSGAGYGYTF
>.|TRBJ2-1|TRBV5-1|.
TGCGCCAGCAGCATCAGGAAGGGAGCTAGTGAGCAGTTCTTC
CASSIRKGASEQFF
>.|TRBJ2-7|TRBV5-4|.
TGTGCCAGCAGCATCCGGGACGCCATATACGAGCAGTACTTC
CASSIRDAIYEQYF
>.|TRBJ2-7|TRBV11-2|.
TGTGCCAGCAGCTTAGGGACCATCGGATTCTACGAGCAGTACTTC
CASSLGTIGFYEQYF
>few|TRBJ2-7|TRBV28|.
TGTGCCAGCAGTTTACCCGGACTCAACGAGCAGTACTTC
CASSLPGLNEQYF
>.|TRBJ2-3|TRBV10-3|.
TGTGCCATCAGTGAGCCCAACACAGATACGCAGTATTTT
CAISEPNTDTQYF
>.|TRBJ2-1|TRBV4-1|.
TGCGCCAGCAGCCAATCATTTATGGGGCAGAGCTCCTACAATGAGCAGTTCTTC
CASSQSFMGQSSYNEQFF
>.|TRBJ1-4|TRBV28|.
TGTGCCAGCAGTTTTCAATACGGCGGGGCTAATGAAAAACTGTTTTTT
CASSFQYGGANEKLFF
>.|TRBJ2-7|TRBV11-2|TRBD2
TGTGCCAGCAGCTTTGGCGGGAGTGGATACGAGCAGTATTTC
CASSFGGSGYEQYF
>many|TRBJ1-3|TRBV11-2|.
TGTGCCAGCAGTTTAGAAACAGGGTTCTCTGGAAACACCATATATTTT
CASSLETGFSGNTIYF
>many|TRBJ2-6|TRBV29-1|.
TGCAGCGTTGTAAACAGGGACCCCTCTGGGGCCAACGTCCTGACTTTC
CSVVNRDPSGANVLTF
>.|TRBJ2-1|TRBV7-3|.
TGTGCCAGCAGCTTAATTAACTCCTACAATGAGCAGTTCTTC
CASSLINSYNEQFF
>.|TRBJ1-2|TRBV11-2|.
TGTGCCAGCAGGCTAAGTCTGGACTGGGGGCGAAAGGGGTATGGCTACGCCTTC
CASRLSLDWGRKGYGYAF
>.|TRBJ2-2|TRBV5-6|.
TGTGCCAGCAGCTTGGGAGTTAGAACCGGGGAGCTGTTTTTT
CASSLGVRTGELFF
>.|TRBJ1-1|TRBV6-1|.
TGTGCCAGCAGGGCCCCGGACAGCAGCATCAAAGATTTCTTT
CASRAPDSSIKDFF
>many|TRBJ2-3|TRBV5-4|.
TGTGCCAGCAGCTTGTGGGGCGGGGCCACAGATACGCAGTATTTT
CASSLWGGATDTQYF
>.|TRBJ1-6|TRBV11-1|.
TGTACAAGCAGCCTCGACGGTAGCTCCTATAATTCACCCCTCCACTTT
CTSSLDGSSYNSPLHF
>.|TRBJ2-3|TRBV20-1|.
TGCAGTGCCAGAACAGATACGCAGTATTTT
CSARTDTQYF
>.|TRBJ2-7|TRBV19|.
TGTGCCAGTAGTACCGCCGAGAAGACTGGCCTCTACGAGCAGTACTTC
CASSTAEKTGLYEQYF
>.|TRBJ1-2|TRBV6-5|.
TGTACCAGCAGTTACGGGGTGAACTATGGTTACACCTTC
CTSSYGVNYGYTF
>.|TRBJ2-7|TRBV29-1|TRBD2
TGCAGCGTTAAAGAGTTAGCGGGAGGAGGGTACGAGCAGTACTTC
CSVKELAGGGYEQYF
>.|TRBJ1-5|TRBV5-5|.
TGTGCCATCAGCTTATCACAGGGAGGCAATCAGCCCCAGCATTTT
CAISLSQGGNQPQHF
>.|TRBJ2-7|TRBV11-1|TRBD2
TGTGCCAGCAGCCTAGAAGCTAGCGGGAGGGCCGTACACGAGCAGTACTTC
CASSLEASGRAVHEQYF
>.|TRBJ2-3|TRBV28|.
TGTGCCAGCAGCCCCCAGGACACAGATACGCAGTATTTT
CASSPQDTDTQYF
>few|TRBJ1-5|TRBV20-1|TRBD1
TGCAGTGCTAGAATACAGGGGGGAGGACAGCCCCAGCATTTT
CSARIQGGGQPQHF
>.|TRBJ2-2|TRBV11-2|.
TGTGCCAGCAGCCTCGTACTCTCGGGCACCGGGGAGCTGTTTTTT
CASSLVLSGTGELFF
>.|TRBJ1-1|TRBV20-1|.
TGCAGTGCTAGAACAGGGATGAACACTGAAGCTTTCTTT
CSARTGMNTEAFF
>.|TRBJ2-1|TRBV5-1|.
TGCGCCAGCAGCTTGGAGGGGGGCCAAGAGACCCAGTTCTTC
CASSLEGGQETQFF
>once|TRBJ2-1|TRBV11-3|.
TGTGCCAGCAGCCCATCGGCCAGGCCAGGGACCAATGAGCAGTTCTTC
CASSPSARPGTNEQFF
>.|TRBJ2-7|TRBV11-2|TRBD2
TGTGCCAGCAGCTTGGCGAGCGGGAGGTCTCTGGTCTCCTACGAGCAGTACTTC
CASSLASGRSLVSYEQYF
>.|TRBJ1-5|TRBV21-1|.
TGTGCCAGCAGCAATATCTTTAGGCATTGCATTAGCAATCAGCCCCAGCATTTT
CASSNIFRHCISNQPQHF
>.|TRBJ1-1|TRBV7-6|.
TGTGCCAGCAGCTTAAATGTAGACACTGAAGCTTTCTTT
CASSLNVDTEAFF
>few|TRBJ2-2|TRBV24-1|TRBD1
TGTGCCACCGGGACAGGGGAAGACCAGAACACCGGGGAGCTGTTTTTT
CATGTGEDQNTGELFF
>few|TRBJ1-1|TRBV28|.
TGTGCCAGCAGTTTTTCCGGGACAACCAACACTGAAGCTTTCTTT
CASSFSGTTNTEAFF
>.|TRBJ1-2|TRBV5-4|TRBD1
TGTGCCAGCAGCTTGGCTCTTGGACAGGCGTTTGGCTACACCTTC
CASSLALGQAFGYTF
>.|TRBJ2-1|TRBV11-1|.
TGTGCCAGCAGCTTAGGACTAACAGGAGGCTACAATGAGCAGTTCTTC
CASSLGLTGGYNEQFF
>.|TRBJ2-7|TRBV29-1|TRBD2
TGCATCGTTGATCAATCCGGGACTAACGAGCAGTACTTC
CIVDQSGTNEQYF
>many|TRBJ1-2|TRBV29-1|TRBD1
TGCAGCGCAGCTCAGGGGGCGTCGATCTACACCTTC
CSAAQGASIYTF
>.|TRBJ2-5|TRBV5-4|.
TGTGCCAGCAGCAAATCAGAACCGCAAGGGACCCAGTACTTC
CASSKSEPQGTQYF
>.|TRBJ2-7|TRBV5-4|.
TGTGCCAGCAGCTTCCCAGGGGCACTCGAGCAGTACTTC
CASSFPGALEQYF
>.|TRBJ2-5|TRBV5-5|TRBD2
TGTGCCAGCTGCTCGTCGCGGGAGAGCAGAACCCAAGAGACCCAGTACTTC
CASCSSRESRTQETQYF
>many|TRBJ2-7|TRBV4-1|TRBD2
TGCGCCAGCAGCCAAGAGGCTAGCGGGGCTTACGAGCAGTACTTC
CASSQEASGAYEQYF
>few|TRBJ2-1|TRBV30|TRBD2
TGTGCCTGGAGTGGCTTAGCGGGAGGGACAAATGAGCAGTTCTTC
CAWSGLAGGTNEQFF
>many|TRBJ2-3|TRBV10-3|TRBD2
TGTGCCATCGGGAAAATAGCGGGAGAAGCAGATACGCAGTATTTT
CAIGKIAGEADTQYF
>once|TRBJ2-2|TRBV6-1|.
TGTACCAGCAGTGCAAACCCGGGCGGGACGAACACCGGGGAGCTGTCTTTT
CTSSANPGGTNTGELSF
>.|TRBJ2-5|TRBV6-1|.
TGTGCCAGAAGTGAAGCGCTGACTAACGGGAGAGCTAAGACCCAGTACTTC
CARSEALTNGRAKTQYF
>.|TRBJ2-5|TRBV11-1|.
TGTGCCAGCAGCATGAGAATCCAAGAGACCCAGTACTTC
CASSMRIQETQYF
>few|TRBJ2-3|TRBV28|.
TGTGCCAGCACCGTTGCGGGATCTAAAAATACGCAGTATTTT
CASTVAGSKNTQYF
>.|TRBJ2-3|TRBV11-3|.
TGTACCAACAGCTTTGAGGGGGGTACGCAGTATTTT
CTNSFEGGTQYF
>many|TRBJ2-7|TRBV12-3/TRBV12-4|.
TGTGCCAGCACCCCCGGAGGGACACGGTCCTACGAGCAGTACTTC
CASTPGGTRSYEQYF
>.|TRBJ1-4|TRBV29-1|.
TGCAGCGGTGTTGCTGGACAGCTGGGTAAATTGTTTTTT
CSGVAGQLGKLFF
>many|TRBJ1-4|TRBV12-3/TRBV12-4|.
TGTGCCAGCAGTGAAGGACAGTCAACTAATGAAAAACTGTTTTTT
CASSEGQSTNEKLFF
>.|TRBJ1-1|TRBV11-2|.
TGTGCCAACAGCTTAGCGGGGGTCAGCACTGAAGCTTTCTTT
CANSLAGVSTEAFF
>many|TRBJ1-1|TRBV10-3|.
TGTGCCATCAGTGGTGGATGGGTGAACACTGAAGCTTTCTTT
CAISGGWVNTEAFF